This paragraph covers one T cell receptor beta chain sequence. Other DNA variants within this sample encode the same CDR3. Method: immunoSEQ multiplex PCR; TCRdb's copy keeps in-frame clones and lacks some. The data hold around 30,000 clones, with about 86% observed a single time. Documented treatment: randomized to nivolumab then ipilimumab (arm A) or the reverse (arm B). Patients had received no earlier DNA-damaging chemotherapy. The source of the sample is a study of sequential checkpoint blockade in melanoma. The wider study: First-line arms were nivolumab then ipilimumab, or the reverse, randomized 1:1. Each arm's sequence ended with maintenance nivolumab.

Germline CDR1 reads SEHNR; CDR2 reads FQNEAQ (reference sequence). J lost 6 bases, V lost 5 bases, and 2 bases had no gene match. The CDR3 is 12 residues long. Sequencing used CD8+ T cells sorted from blood (inferred from file names), obtained from a patient given nivolumab and ipilimumab in sequence. The TCR comes from a human donor with melanoma. This rearrangement joins TRBV7-9 to TRBJ2-3, with 7 bases that match TRBD2. The CDR3 DNA reads as TGTGCCAGCAGCCCCGGGGGGGATACGCAGTATTTT. Encoded protein: CASSPGGDTQYF.